This T cell receptor beta chain came from a study of T cell repertoires in cytomegalovirus infection. Across the study: Shared public TCR beta signatures pointed to both CMV infection and a matching HLA type. Study findings and constraints: HLA-C-restricted CMV-specific TCR beta clonotypes prevailed in the ex vivo response.

This clonotype was seen a handful of times. Its antigen is undetermined. V lost 3 bases, J lost 1 base, and 4 bases lay in between. The CDR3 spans 13 residues. Germline assignment: CDR1 MNHEY and CDR2 SMNVEV (reference sequence). TCRdb independently ran MiXCR on the reads; one entry per CDR3 protein. The repertoire holds some 200,000 distinct CDR3 sequences, with more than 9% as singletons. The V and J genes are TRBV27 and TRBJ1-3; D not certain. Sequences were obtained from PBMCs. This TCR derives from a human donor in good health (CMV status not recorded). Some clones in this sample may be carry-over from other donors' samples. The CDR3 is CASSFQSGNTIYF. The DNA for the CDR3 is TGTGCCAGCAGTTTCCAGTCTGGAAACACCATATATTTT.